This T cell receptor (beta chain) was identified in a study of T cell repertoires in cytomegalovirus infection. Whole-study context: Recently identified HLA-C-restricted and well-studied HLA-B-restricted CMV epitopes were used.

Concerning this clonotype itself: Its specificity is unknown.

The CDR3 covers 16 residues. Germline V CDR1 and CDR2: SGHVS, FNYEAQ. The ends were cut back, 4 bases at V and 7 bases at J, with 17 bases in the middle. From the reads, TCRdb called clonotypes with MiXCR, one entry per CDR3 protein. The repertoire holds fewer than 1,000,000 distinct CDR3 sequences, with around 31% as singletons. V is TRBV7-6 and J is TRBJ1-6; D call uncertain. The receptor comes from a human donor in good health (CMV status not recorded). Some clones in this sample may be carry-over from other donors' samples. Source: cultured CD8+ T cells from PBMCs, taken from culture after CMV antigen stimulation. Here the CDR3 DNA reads TGTGCCAGCAGCTCGAACCTTTCCGGGATAAATTCACCCCTCCACTTT. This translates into CASSSNLSGINSPLHF.